This is a list of T cell receptor beta chains from one sample in a study of beta chain features in type 1 diabetes. Sequenced by immunoSEQ multiplex PCR; TCRdb stores in-frame clones only, minus some. Of around 70,000 clones in the sample, roughly 50% were seen once. What was sequenced was central memory CD4+ T cells from blood. The receptor set was obtained from a man aged 25 to 40 with type 1 diabetes. Each CDR3 is given with its conserved first and last residue. The D gene is left open where the match is weak. Clone size is shown for a subset of rows, as once, few, many or a class of expanded clone.

clone size	V gene	D gene	J gene	CDR3 length	CDR3 protein	CDR3 DNA
.	TRBV5-1	TRBD1	TRBJ1-1	13	CASSSGQATEAFF	TGCGCCAGCAGCTCAGGACAGGCCACTGAAGCTTTCTTT
few	TRBV30	.	TRBJ1-5	14	CAWSVRGMGQPQHF	TGTGCCTGGAGTGTAAGGGGAATGGGGCAGCCCCAGCATTTT
.	TRBV5-1	.	TRBJ1-1	15	CASSLDALLNTEAFF	TGCGCCAGCAGCTTGGACGCGCTCCTAAACACTGAAGCTTTCTTT
.	TRBV7-9	.	TRBJ2-5	14	CASSLSQGRETQYF	TGTGCCAGCAGCTTAAGCCAGGGCAGGGAGACCCAGTACTTC
few	TRBV6-1	.	TRBJ2-3	13	CASSASRGDTQYF	TGTGCCAGCAGTGCTTCTAGGGGCGATACGCAGTATTTT
.	TRBV9	.	TRBJ1-2	13	CASSAPGPYGYTF	TGTGCCAGCAGCGCGCCAGGCCCGTATGGCTACACCTTC
.	TRBV6-6	.	TRBJ2-7	13	CASRLHTGYEQYF	TGTGCCAGCAGACTTCACACAGGCTACGAGCAGTACTTC
.	TRBV27	.	TRBJ1-5	14	CASSFVQGGQPQHF	TGTGCCAGCAGTTTTGTCCAGGGCGGTCAGCCCCAGCATTTT
.	TRBV29-1	.	TRBJ1-2	11	CCSRTNYGYTF	TGCTGTAGTCGTACGAACTATGGCTACACCTTC
few	TRBV28	.	TRBJ1-4	13	CASSTPSTEKLFF	TGTGCCAGCAGTACACCATCCACAGAAAAACTGTTTTTT
.	TRBV10-2	.	TRBJ1-2	12	CASSEPEGPGTF	TGCGCCAGCAGTGAGCCGGAGGGCCCGGGGACCTTC
.	TRBV6-5	.	TRBJ1-5	13	CASSYQASAPQHF	TGTGCCAGCAGTTACCAGGCATCGGCGCCCCAGCATTTT
.	TRBV6-5	TRBD1	TRBJ2-3	14	CASSRGQGADTQYF	TGTGCCAGCAGTCGCGGACAGGGGGCAGATACGCAGTATTTT
.	TRBV18	.	TRBJ2-4	14	CASRPGGAKNIQYF	TGTGCCAGCCGACCGGGCGGGGCCAAAAACATTCAGTACTTC
.	TRBV11-2	TRBD2	TRBJ2-5	15	CASSPFGRGQETQYF	TGTGCCAGCAGCCCGTTTGGGCGGGGGCAAGAGACCCAGTACTTC
.	TRBV7-9	.	TRBJ2-3	16	CASSLYPLLLTDTQYF	TGTGCCAGCAGCTTATACCCACTCCTACTCACAGATACGCAGTATTTT
.	TRBV2	TRBD2	TRBJ2-3	16	CASSEMARRGTDTQYF	TGTGCCAGCAGTGAAATGGCGCGGCGGGGGACAGATACGCAGTATTTT
few	TRBV19	TRBD1	TRBJ1-1	12	CASSMLDRGAFF	TGTGCCAGTAGTATGTTGGACAGGGGAGCTTTCTTT
.	TRBV18	.	TRBJ1-3	17	CASSPTAGSSSGNTIYF	TGTGCCAGCTCACCAACTGCAGGGTCCAGCTCTGGAAACACCATATATTTT
.	TRBV7-2	.	TRBJ1-5	15	CASSLVGRGNQPQHF	TGTGCCAGCAGCTTAGTGGGGAGGGGCAATCAGCCCCAGCATTTT
.	TRBV5-1	TRBD2	TRBJ2-3	16	CASTRGAGGRSDTQYF	TGCGCCAGCACCCGCGGGGCGGGGGGGCGATCAGATACGCAGTATTTT
.	TRBV18	TRBD1	TRBJ2-5	15	CASSPPRGQGETQYF	TGTGCCAGCTCACCACCGCGAGGACAGGGAGAGACCCAGTACTTC
.	TRBV7-9	.	TRBJ1-1	13	CASSLTAGAGAFF	TGTGCCAGCAGCTTAACGGCGGGGGCGGGGGCTTTCTTT
few	TRBV2	TRBD1	TRBJ2-5	15	CASSEGQGLGETQYF	TGTGCCAGCAGTGAAGGACAGGGATTAGGGGAGACCCAGTACTTC
few	TRBV6-1	TRBD1	TRBJ2-1	14	CAINRDRVINEQFF	TGTGCCATCAACCGGGACAGGGTAATCAATGAGCAGTTCTTC
.	TRBV11-3	TRBD2	TRBJ2-2	16	CASSSSGTSGTGELFF	TGTGCCAGCAGCTCTTCCGGGACTAGCGGGACCGGGGAGCTGTTTTTT
.	TRBV4-1	.	TRBJ1-2	15	CASSLSGGSNYGYTF	TGCGCCAGCAGCTTAAGCGGGGGATCAAACTATGGCTACACCTTC
few	TRBV10-3	.	TRBJ2-7	12	CATSRDTEKKYF	TGTGCCACTTCCCGGGACACCGAGAAGAAGTACTTC
.	TRBV27	.	TRBJ1-5	13	CASSGGAGQPQHF	TGTGCCAGCAGTGGGGGGGCAGGTCAGCCCCAGCATTTT
.	TRBV11-2	TRBD2	TRBJ2-1	16	CASSLDKLAGGNEQFF	TGTGCCAGCAGCTTAGACAAACTAGCGGGGGGCAATGAGCAGTTCTTC
.	TRBV10-3	.	TRBJ2-6	15	CAISESGARANVLTF	TGTGCCATCAGTGAGTCGGGGGCGAGGGCCAACGTCCTGACTTTC
.	TRBV4-2	TRBD1	TRBJ2-1	17	CASSPRPGDSSYNEQFF	TGTGCCAGCAGCCCCCGGCCAGGGGACAGCTCCTACAATGAGCAGTTCTTC
few	TRBV18	.	TRBJ2-5	13	CASSPGSGETQYF	TGTGCCAGCTCACCAGGAAGCGGGGAGACCCAGTACTTC
.	TRBV6-5	.	TRBJ1-6	14	CASRGGIYNSPLHF	TGTGCCAGCAGGGGAGGAATTTATAATTCACCCCTCCACTTT
.	TRBV4-1	TRBD2	TRBJ2-7	14	CASRASGRGEEQYF	TGCGCCAGCAGGGCTAGCGGGAGGGGTGAAGAGCAGTACTTC
few	TRBV4-2	TRBD1	TRBJ2-2	16	CASSPRTGGEFGELFF	TGTGCCAGCAGCCCGAGGACAGGGGGCGAGTTCGGGGAGCTGTTTTTT
.	TRBV7-9	.	TRBJ1-1	16	CASSLGHPGVNTEAFF	TGTGCCAGCAGCTTAGGTCATCCGGGGGTGAACACTGAAGCTTTCTTT
.	TRBV19	TRBD2	TRBJ2-1	14	CASTLTGTRNEQFF	TGTGCCAGTACCTTAACCGGGACTAGGAATGAGCAGTTCTTC
.	TRBV6-1	.	TRBJ2-3	16	CASSEMGRGGMDTQYF	TGTGCCAGCAGTGAAATGGGGAGGGGGGGCATGGATACGCAGTATTTT
.	TRBV29-1	TRBD2	TRBJ2-3	14	CSVGPGGPTDTQYF	TGCAGCGTTGGCCCGGGGGGACCCACAGATACGCAGTATTTT
.	TRBV5-4	TRBD2	TRBJ2-3	15	CASSPRGGGTDTQYF	TGTGCCAGCAGCCCGCGGGGCGGGGGTACAGATACGCAGTATTTT
.	TRBV6-5	.	TRBJ2-3	15	CASSYGTQGYGTQYF	TGTGCCAGCAGTTATGGTACCCAGGGGTATGGTACGCAGTATTTT
once	TRBV28	TRBD1	TRBJ1-2	14	CASSITGGLNGYTF	TGTGCCAGCAGCATCACAGGGGGCCTTAATGGCTACACCTTC
.	TRBV28	TRBD1	TRBJ1-5	15	CASVTGGGGNQPQHF	TGTGCCAGCGTAACAGGGGGCGGGGGCAATCAGCCCCAGCATTTT
few	TRBV7-9	TRBD1	TRBJ2-1	14	CASSSLTGGNEQFF	TGTGCCAGCAGCTCATTGACAGGGGGCAATGAGCAGTTCTTC
.	TRBV5-1	.	TRBJ2-2	14	CASAVKGGTGELFF	TGCGCCAGCGCCGTTAAGGGAGGCACCGGGGAGCTGTTTTTT
.	TRBV10-2	.	TRBJ2-5	13	CASRAHGGETQYF	TGCGCCAGCAGGGCACATGGAGGAGAGACCCAGTACTTC
.	TRBV7-9	.	TRBJ1-1	12	CASSYAGNEAFF	TGTGCCAGCAGCTATGCGGGCAATGAAGCTTTCTTT
.	TRBV2	.	TRBJ1-5	14	CASSESYSNQPQHF	TGTGCCAGCAGTGAGTCTTATAGCAATCAGCCCCAGCATTTT
.	TRBV12-5	.	TRBJ1-2	12	CASSLDGYGYTF	TGTGCTAGCTCCTTAGATGGCTATGGCTACACCTTC
.	TRBV29-1	TRBD1	TRBJ1-1	13	CSGSRGLNTEAFF	TGCAGCGGTTCCAGGGGGCTGAACACTGAAGCTTTCTTT
.	TRBV18	TRBD1	TRBJ2-7	14	CASSQGQGGDEQYF	TGTGCCAGCTCTCAAGGACAGGGCGGCGACGAGCAGTACTTC
.	TRBV25-1	TRBD1	TRBJ2-7	14	CASTQTGTGGGQYF	TGTGCCAGCACCCAAACCGGGACAGGGGGCGGGCAGTACTTC
.	TRBV7-2	TRBD2	TRBJ2-3	16	CASRRGLAGVSDTQYF	TGTGCCAGCAGGCGAGGGCTAGCGGGAGTCTCAGATACGCAGTATTTT
.	TRBV6-1	TRBD1	TRBJ2-7	15	CASSDPPGGYYEQYF	TGTGCCAGCAGTGATCCCCCAGGGGGCTACTACGAGCAGTACTTC
once	TRBV6-1	.	TRBJ1-6	12	CASRAEFSPLHF	TGTGCCAGCAGGGCGGAGTTTTCACCCCTCCACTTT
.	TRBV5-1	.	TRBJ1-1	15	CASSWSSNMNTEAFF	TGCGCCAGCAGCTGGAGTTCCAACATGAACACTGAAGCTTTCTTT
few	TRBV5-1	.	TRBJ2-7	14	CASSEQGRDYEQYF	TGCGCCAGCAGCGAACAGGGAAGGGACTACGAGCAGTACTTC
few	TRBV30	.	TRBJ1-1	13	CAWSTQVSTEAFF	TGTGCCTGGAGTACGCAGGTTAGCACTGAAGCTTTCTTT
once	TRBV27	TRBD2	TRBJ2-4	14	CASSPRGVKNIQYF	TGTGCCAGCAGCCCACGGGGGGTGAAAAACATTCAGTACTTC